What follows is one T cell receptor beta chain and its context. Its specific antigen is unknown. Base quality data are lacking; no much larger clone is found one base away. One collaborating source in Seattle enrolled patients during active infection and followed them longitudinally through the course of disease. Each collaborating institution followed its own protocols to collect whole blood in K2EDTA tubes. For TCRbeta analysis, collaborators shipped samples in one of three forms: frozen whole blood, isolated PBMCs, or DNA extracted from either of those sample types. TCRbeta CDR3 regions were amplified from genomic DNA by means of the immunoSEQ Assay, a bias-controlled multiplex PCR. Concerning the study's data processing: The number of nucleated cells in each sample was estimated from the amplification of reference gene primers within the assay. Sequence reads were collapsed and filtered to measure the absolute abundance of every unique TCRbeta CDR3 rearrangement. For each sample, productive Simpson clonality was calculated as the square root of Simpson's diversity index over productive rearrangements. The table was pulled from immuneACCESS by TCRdb, which kept in-frame rearrangements only. Such tables lose some clones; where checked, under half of the loss comes from unresolved V genes, and the rest has no known cause. V and J calls and clone size are as listed in that table; D and trimming were resolved from the DNA. Within this sample are roughly 230,000 clones, with roughly 91% of them counted one time only. The ten largest clonotypes hold roughly 0.89% of the sample.

Counted from cysteine to phenylalanine, this CDR3 has 15 amino acids. CDR3 DNA is the only sequence kept; it has 45 bases, read in frame from the first base. Germline trimming amounts to 5 bases on V and 1 base on J, with 5 as the count of junction bases outside the gene matches. For CDR1 and CDR2, the germline V gene (reference sequence) lists LNHDA and SQIVND. This entry comes from a study of blood T cell repertoires in COVID-19 (dated by TCRdb to the early 2020s). Describing the broader study: Samples from collaborators originated in the United States, Italy and Spain and spanned both the acute and convalescent phases of COVID-19. The material from the prospective study consisted of cDNA or gDNA derived from T cells, B-cell-depleted T cells, or PBMCs. Subjects who had been exposed to COVID-19, were actively infected with it, or had recovered from it provided the deeply sampled blood TCRbeta repertoires that made up the dataset. The repertoires were released in a freely available public database meant as a resource for research on the immune response to SARS-CoV-2. Samples came from the ongoing ImmuneRACE study (first 160 participants) plus 1,254 subjects from 6 global collaborators. Nearly every sample came with metadata listing a de-identified subject ID, COVID-19 status, age in years and sex. Where HLA class I and class II types were available, the types were taken from metadata supplied by the sample provider, not from assay-based typing. Paper-wide results and their limitations: How much clinical and demographic metadata was included differed by source and by participant, and the metadata was provided uncurated.

Specimen: peripheral blood. The rearranged chain carries TRBV19 and TRBJ2-7; the junction holds 10 bases that match TRBD1. The TCR comes from a man aged 30-40 years with COVID-19, enrolled during active disease. The nucleotide sequence reads as follows: TGTGCCAGTAGTCTCGGGACAGGGGTGTCCTACGAGCAGTACTTC. Its translation reads: CASSLGTGVSYEQYF.